The clone carrying this TCR beta chain was detected a few times. As yet, its antigen is unknown. The CDR3 length is 13 residues. The germline V gene has CDR1 LNHDA and CDR2 SQIVND (reference sequence). Losses at the gene ends were 5 bases for V and 6 bases for J; bases not matched to a gene: 6. These data are taken from a study of T cells after posttransplantation cyclophosphamide. Study-level findings and limits: Donor CD8+ memory clones often dominated recipient blood repertoires at later times. Recipient CMV seropositivity and CMV reactivation strongly tracked TRB clonality. Blood and skin or GI T cell repertoires showed limited TRB overlap.

TCRdb keeps only in-frame clones here, not all; method: immunoSEQ multiplex PCR. The table includes 25,000 or so clones, approximately 85% detected once. The sequence derives from a woman aged 60-70 years with a blood cancer, CMV-positive, and with a related stem cell donor. Sequenced input: PBMCs. The chain is built from TRBV19 and TRBJ2-7; 8 bases align to TRBD1. DNA of the CDR3: TGTGCCAGTAGTCGTACAGGGGGATCCGAGCAGTACTTC. It specifies CASSRTGGSEQYF.